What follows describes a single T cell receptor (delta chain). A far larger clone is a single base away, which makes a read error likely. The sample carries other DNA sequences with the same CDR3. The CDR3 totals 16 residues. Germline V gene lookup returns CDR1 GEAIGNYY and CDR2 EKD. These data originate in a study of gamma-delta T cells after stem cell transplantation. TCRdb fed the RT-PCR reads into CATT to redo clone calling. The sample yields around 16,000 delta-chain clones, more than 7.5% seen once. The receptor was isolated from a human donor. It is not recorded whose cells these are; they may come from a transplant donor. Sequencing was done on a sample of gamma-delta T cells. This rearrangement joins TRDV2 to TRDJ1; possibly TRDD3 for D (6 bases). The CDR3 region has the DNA TGCGCCTGTGACACGTTGGGGGTCGAGTACACCGATAAACTCATCTTT. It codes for CACDTLGVEYTDKLIF.